This T cell receptor beta chain was documented in a study of T-cell memory formation after mild COVID-19. From the 5' RACE reads, TCRdb called clonotypes with MiXCR, one entry per CDR3 protein. The table shows hundreds of thousands of distinct CDR3 sequences, with 25% to 30% occurring only once. The CDR3 consists of 14 residues. The junction had 4 bases not matched to a gene; V was cut back by 6 bases and J by 2 bases. CDR1 PRHDT and CDR2 FYEKMQ come from the germline V gene (reference sequence). The sequence came from an adult woman who had mild COVID-19 (a few samples of this study predate the infection). Cell type and time point are not known. The sample consisted of PBMCs or a T cell subset sorted from them (not recorded which). This chain joins TRBV13 and TRBJ2-7, with 10 bases aligning to TRBD1. CDR3 sequence reads: CASRFGQGAYEQYF. The CDR3 DNA reads as TGTGCCAGCAGATTTGGACAGGGGGCCTACGAGCAGTACTTC.